This passage covers 22 T cell receptor beta chains from one sample sequenced in a study of shared clonotypes between healthy human individuals. Cells designated naive CD8 were CD45RO-negative and were positively selected for CCR7, with terminally differentiated effector memory CD45RA+ cells excluded. The data were produced by immunoSEQ multiplex PCR, yet TCRdb's version contains in-frame clones alone and is incomplete. Of around 2.1 million clones listed, more than 85% were seen once; the top ten hold around 1.7%. The material sequenced was naive CD8+ T cells from PBMCs. The receptors derive from a man in his late teens or twenties in good health. Some clones in this sample may be carry-over from other donors' samples.

The chain employs TRBV7-5 and TRBJ2-5. TRBV7-5 represents a pseudogene. The CDR3 has 14 amino acids. The CDR3 DNA sequence: TGTGTCAGAAGCTTAGGACGGCTACAAGAGACCCAGTACTTC. Its translation: CVRSLGRLQETQYF.

This clone appeared a single time. The chain is built from TRBV28 and TRBJ2-7; D is perhaps TRBD1 or TRBD2 (5 bases each). There are 12 residues in the CDR3. The V gene lost 6 bases and the J gene lost 7 bases, with 13 bases spanning the gap. The germline V gene has CDR1 MDHEN and CDR2 SYDVKM. The DNA of the CDR3 is TGTGCCAGCAGCCTTTATGGGGGAGAGCAGTACTTC. Protein: CASSLYGGEQYF. Full variable domain (rest looked up from reference TRBV28 and TRBJ2-7): DVKVTQSSRYLVKRTGEKVFLECVQDMDHENMFWYRQDPGLGLRLIYFSYDVKMKEKGDIPEGYSVSREKKERFSLILESASTNQTSMYLCASSLYGGEQYFGPGTRLTVT.

This chain joins TRBV9 and TRBJ2-7; D remains unclear. Germline V gene lookup returns CDR1 SGDLS and CDR2 YYNGEE. The CDR3 sequence is 12 residues long. Trimming removed 4 bases from V and 0 bases from J, with 5 bases in between. CDR3 region: CASSRSSYEQYF. The CDR3 DNA sequence: TGTGCCAGCAGCAGATCCTCCTACGAGCAGTACTTC.

On this clone: Distinct nucleotide sequences in the sample also encode this CDR3. CDR3 in amino acids: CASSIGDSYEQYF. In DNA, the CDR3 is TGTGCCAGTAGTATTGGAGACAGCTACGAGCAGTACTTC. This chain uses TRBV19 with TRBJ2-7; a weak D match, TRBD1 (5 bases). The V gene lost 3 bases and the J gene lost 3 bases, with 9 bases spanning the gap. CDR3 length: 13 amino acids. CDR1 LNHDA and CDR2 SQIVND come from the germline V gene (reference sequence). Full variable domain (remainder filled in from reference TRBV19 and TRBJ2-7): DGGITQSPKYLFRKEGQNVTLSCEQNLNHDAMYWYRQDPGQGLRLIYYSQIVNDFQKGDIAEGYSVSREKKESFPLTVTSAQKNPTAFYLCASSIGDSYEQYFGPGTRLTVT.

A remark on this clone: The same CDR3 arises from other DNA sequences in this sample as well. The V gene is TRBV9, the J gene TRBJ2-6; no clear D. Germline values: CDR1 SGDLS, CDR2 YYNGEE. The V and J ends lost 3 bases and 1 base respectively, with 8 bases between them. The CDR3 is 15 amino acids. CDR3: CASSGLGSGANVLTF. The CDR3 coding sequence is TGTGCCAGCAGCGGCCTAGGTTCTGGGGCCAACGTCCTGACTTTC.

The gene calls are TRBV5-1 and TRBJ1-2, with D perhaps TRBD1 (5 bases). The V gene lost 0 bases and the J gene lost 7 bases, with 19 bases spanning the gap. CDR3 size: 16 residues. Germline V gives CDR1 SGHRS, CDR2 YFSETQ. For the CDR3, the DNA is TGCGCCAGCAGCTTGGTGGCAGGGTGGACTATATTTGGCTACACCTTC. Translating gives CASSLVAGWTIFGYTF.

V and J are TRBV11-2 and TRBJ2-7; TRBD2 agrees at 8 bases. The CDR3 loop spans 15 amino acids. With 3 bases clipped from V and 4 bases from J, the junction kept 8 bases outside the gene matches. The germline gives CDR1 SGHAT, CDR2 FQNNGV. CDR3 sequence: CASSFAGGRTYEQYF. The CDR3 DNA sequence: TGTGCCAGCAGCTTTGCGGGAGGTAGGACTTACGAGCAGTACTTC. The complete variable domain, with remaining parts taken from reference TRBV11-2 and TRBJ2-7, reads EAGVAQSPRYKIIEKRQSVAFWCNPISGHATLYWYQQILGQGPKLLIQFQNNGVVDDSQLPKDRFSAERLKGVDSTLKIQPAKLEDSAVYLCASSFAGGRTYEQYFGPGTRLTVT.

The chain uses TRBV7-9 and TRBJ2-1; no clear D gene. V lost 5 bases and J 7 bases, leaving 12 bases between the germline ends. The CDR3 consists of 13 residues. Germline V gene data show CDR1 as SEHNR and CDR2 as FQNEAQ (reference sequence). The CDR3 coding sequence is TGTGCCAGCAGCCCCCGGACGGTGAATGAGCAGTTCTTC. Amino acids: CASSPRTVNEQFF.

The rearrangement links TRBV7-3 to TRBJ2-1; TRBD2 aligns across 15 bases. The CDR3 runs 16 residues. Germline lookup yields CDR1 SGHTA and CDR2 FQGTGA. The ends lost 5 bases at V and 7 bases at J; junction bases unmatched: 6. CDR3 in amino acids: CASSPQGLAGGNEQFF. DNA of the CDR3: TGTGCCAGCAGCCCCCAGGGACTAGCGGGAGGAAATGAGCAGTTCTTC.

The chain has TRBV4-3 and TRBJ1-2; unclear D gene. Looked up from germline, CDR1 is LGHNA and CDR2 is YSLEER. V shed 0 bases and J shed 3 bases, with 8 bases lying between them. The CDR3 is 14 residues long. This CDR3 is CASSQEEGYYGYTF. CDR3 sequence (DNA): TGCGCCAGCAGCCAAGAGGAAGGTTACTATGGCTACACCTTC.

The V call is TRBV28, the J call TRBJ1-1; 7 bases align to TRBD1. Per the germline V gene, CDR1 is MDHEN and CDR2 is SYDVKM. The CDR3 contains 17 residues. The V and J ends lost 1 base and 1 base, in that order; junction bases with no gene match: 9. The CDR3 here is CASSLLVVTGRNTEAFF. The CDR3 region has the DNA TGTGCCAGCAGTTTATTAGTCGTGACAGGGAGGAACACTGAAGCTTTCTTT. The variable domain in full, with the rest retrieved from reference TRBV28 and TRBJ1-1, is DVKVTQSSRYLVKRTGEKVFLECVQDMDHENMFWYRQDPGLGLRLIYFSYDVKMKEKGDIPEGYSVSREKKERFSLILESASTNQTSMYLCASSLLVVTGRNTEAFFGQGTRLTVV.

The chain links TRBV4-3 to TRBJ2-7, with D uncertain. V lost 1 base and J 6 bases, leaving 13 bases between the germline ends. Germline V gene data show CDR1 as LGHNA and CDR2 as YSLEER. CDR3 size: 14 residues. The CDR3 is CASSQGSGPVEQYF. CDR3 nucleotide sequence: TGCGCCAGCAGCCAAGGGTCGGGTCCGGTCGAGCAGTACTTC.

This sequence joins TRBV6-1 and TRBJ2-1; 8 bases agree with TRBD1. Per germline, CDR1 MNHNS and CDR2 SASEGT. This CDR3 has 15 residues. The J segment lost 3 bases and the V segment lost 2 bases, leaving 3 bases of the junction unmatched. The CDR3 loop reads CASSESQGVYNEQFF. The DNA for the CDR3 is TGTGCCAGCAGTGAATCACAGGGGGTCTACAATGAGCAGTTCTTC.

This clone was counted only a few times. Other nucleotide sequences in the sample specify the same CDR3. V gene TRBV27 combines with J gene TRBJ1-1; TRBD1 aligns across 8 bases. The V and J ends lost 0 bases and 2 bases, in that order; junction bases with no gene match: 2. The CDR3 spans 15 residues. The germline gives CDR1 MNHEY, CDR2 SMNVEV (reference sequence). The CDR3 sequence: CASSLSGTGNTEAFF. As DNA, the CDR3 is TGTGCCAGCAGTTTATCGGGGACAGGCAACACTGAAGCTTTCTTT.

This clone was detected only once. The J gene is TRBJ1-1, the V gene TRBV9; D is perhaps TRBD1 (5 bases). Germline CDR1 and CDR2: SGDLS and YYNGEE. The CDR3 has 15 amino acids. Trimming pared 0 bases from V and 0 bases from J, leaving 9 bases between. The CDR3 region is CASSVGGAVNTEAFF. DNA for the CDR3: TGTGCCAGCAGCGTAGGGGGCGCGGTGAACACTGAAGCTTTCTTT.

This chain links TRBV4-3 with TRBJ2-7; a possible D gene is TRBD2 (6 bases). Germline-derived CDR1 and CDR2 are LGHNA and YSLEER. CDR3 size: 14 residues. Trimming left V 4 bases short and J 3 bases short, with 13 bases between. The CDR3: CASSPGTANYEQYF. The CDR3, as DNA: TGCGCCAGCAGCCCCGGGACTGCCAACTACGAGCAGTACTTC.

This clone was detected once. The gene calls are TRBV27 and TRBJ2-7; 7 bases line up with TRBD2. This CDR3 has 13 residues. The junction had 6 bases not matched to a gene; V was cut back by 8 bases and J by 2 bases. Germline V gives CDR1 MNHEY, CDR2 SMNVEV (reference sequence). CDR3 amino acids: CASAWGGTYEQYF. CDR3 nucleotide sequence: TGTGCCAGCGCTTGGGGGGGTACCTACGAGCAGTACTTC.

This chain joins TRBV4-1 and TRBJ2-1; possibly TRBD2 for D (7 bases). V shed 4 bases and J shed 4 bases, with 14 bases lying between them. In germline, CDR1 is MGHRA, CDR2 YSYEKL. This CDR3 has 15 residues. The CDR3 DNA reads as TGCGCCAGCAGCCCGCTGAGGGGGGGATACAATGAGCAGTTCTTC. The encoded protein is CASSPLRGGYNEQFF.

The chain joins TRBV29-1 to TRBJ2-1, with no clear D. CDR3 length: 13 residues. CDR1 and CDR2 (germline): SQVTM, ANQGSEA. V lost 3 bases and J lost 10, with 16 bases in between. CDR3 amino acids: CSVESVARNEQFF. For the CDR3, the DNA is TGCAGCGTTGAGAGTGTTGCCAGGAACGAGCAGTTCTTC.

The chain joins TRBV7-8 to TRBJ1-4; the D gene is possibly TRBD1 (6 bases). There are 14 residues in the CDR3. The germline V gene has CDR1 SGHVS and CDR2 FQNEAQ. V was clipped by 2 bases and J by 7 bases, with 11 bases between them. CDR3 amino acids: CASSLNRASEKLFF. The CDR3 DNA sequence: TGTGCCAGCAGCTTAAACAGGGCGAGTGAAAAACTGTTTTTT.

The chain employs TRBV28 and TRBJ1-5, with 10 bases aligning to TRBD1. This CDR3 comprises 17 residues. Losses at the gene ends were 5 bases for V and 2 bases for J; bases not matched to a gene: 9. CDR1 is MDHEN, CDR2 SYDVKM, per germline. Written as DNA, the CDR3 is TGTGCCAGCAGTAGCCGGGACAGGGGTTTTGGCAATCAGCCCCAGCATTTT. Encoded protein: CASSSRDRGFGNQPQHF.

This chain links TRBV6-1 with TRBJ1-2; 7 bases agree with TRBD1. The CDR3 spans 14 residues. From germline, CDR1 is MNHNS and CDR2 SASEGT. Trimming cost V 7 bases and J 5 bases; bases outside gene matches: 10. In DNA form, the CDR3 reads TGTGCCAGCACCGCGACAGGGTTAGGGTATGGCTACACCTTC. Its translation: CASTATGLGYGYTF.